The 7 T cell receptor beta chains listed next were all sequenced from one sample in a study of cytomegalovirus exposure and HLA in healthy donors (dated by TCRdb to between 2016 and 2019). Library generation was performed with the immunoSEQ multiplex PCR assay. For the multiplex PCR, a mixture combining 60 forward primers for TCR Vbeta segments and 13 reverse primers for TCR Jbeta segments was used. TCRdb provides this immuneACCESS table in a form limited to in-frame rearrangements. Some clones are lacking; in checked studies, under half of them reflect an unresolved V gene, and why the rest are absent is not known. The sample table records around 130,000 clones; roughly 80% of these occur just once. The ten top clones hold over 3% of the sample. The sequenced sample was PBMCs. The source is a woman aged 35 to 49 in good health and CMV-seronegative.

The chain has TRBV5-1 and TRBJ2-5; 8 positions agree with TRBD2. Germline CDR1 and CDR2: SGHRS and YFSETQ. V dropped 4 bases and J dropped 2; count of bases not matched to a gene: 4. This CDR3 contains 14 residues. DNA for the CDR3: TGCGCCAGCAGCCCCCGACTAGCGCAAGAGACCCAGTACTTC. Translating it yields CASSPRLAQETQYF.

The chain couples TRBV2 to TRBJ2-3; the D gene is possibly TRBD1 (5 bases). Deletions cut 5 bases from V and 0 bases from J, with 9 bases between. The CDR3 is 14 amino acids. CDR1 is SNHLY and CDR2 is FYNNEI in the germline V gene. The CDR3 reads CASSFQGSTDTQYF. The CDR3 DNA reads as TGTGCCAGCAGTTTCCAGGGTAGCACAGATACGCAGTATTTT.

This chain joins TRBV5-1 and TRBJ2-5; D is possibly TRBD2 (5 bases). This CDR3 has 16 amino acids. Germline assignment: CDR1 SGHRS and CDR2 YFSETQ. V lost 4 bases and J 5 bases, leaving 21 bases between the germline ends. In DNA, the CDR3 is TGCGCCAGCAGCCAAAGTGCGGCTAGGAGGATGGAGACCCAGTACTTC. Translation gives CASSQSAARRMETQYF. Filled out from reference TRBV5-1 and TRBJ2-5, the complete variable domain reads KAGVTQTPRYLIKTRGQQVTLSCSPISGHRSVSWYQQTPGQGLQFLFEYFSETQRNKGNFPGRFSGRQFSNSRSEMNVSTLELGDSALYLCASSQSAARRMETQYFGPGTRLLVL.

The V gene is TRBV25-1, the J gene TRBJ2-5; 9 bases agree with TRBD1. The ends lost 2 bases at V and 5 bases at J; junction bases unmatched: 9. CDR1 and CDR2 (germline): MGHDK, SYGVNS. The CDR3 consists of 16 residues. The DNA for the CDR3 is TGTGCCAGCAGTGAAGGGACAGGGAGGGAGTCGGAGACCCAGTACTTC. Amino acids: CASSEGTGRESETQYF. Full variable domain (outside the CDR3, taken from reference TRBV25-1 and TRBJ2-5): EADIYQTPRYLVIGTGKKITLECSQTMGHDKMYWYQQDPGMELHLIHYSYGVNSTEKGDLSSESTVSRIRTEHFPLTLESARPSHTSQYLCASSEGTGRESETQYFGPGTRLLVL.

This clone is deemed medium-sized (0.01 to 0.1%). This chain joins TRBV6-1 and TRBJ1-4; D remains unclear. Germline V gene lookup returns CDR1 MNHNS and CDR2 SASEGT. The CDR3 loop spans 13 amino acids. Trimming left V 10 bases short and J 2 bases short, with 11 bases between. CDR3 sequence: CATLEGTNEKLFF. CDR3 DNA: TGTGCCACCTTGGAGGGCACTAATGAAAAACTGTTTTTT.

The CDR3 DNA is TGCGCCAGCAGCTTACAGGGTTACGAGCAGTACTTC. Translation gives CASSLQGYEQYF. The rearrangement joins TRBV5-1 to TRBJ2-7; a weak D match, TRBD1 (6 bases). V was cut by 2 bases and J by 4 bases, with 7 bases left in between. The CDR3 runs 12 residues. Germline V gene data show CDR1 as SGHRS and CDR2 as YFSETQ.

This clone was found a few times. The chain combines TRBV4-2 with TRBJ2-7; D is undetermined. Germline CDR1 reads LGHNA; CDR2 reads YNFKEQ. V lost 0 bases, J lost 4 bases, and 7 bases lay in between. CDR3 size: 13 residues. CDR3 coding DNA: TGTGCCAGCAGCCAAGATGGCCAGTACGAGCAGTACTTC. This encodes CASSQDGQYEQYF.